This T cell receptor (beta chain) was found in a study of T cell responses to AZD1222 COVID-19 vaccine (dated by TCRdb to 2020 to 2022). A note on the overall study: AZD1222 recipients given second doses at about 4 weeks or at about 12 weeks were pooled, since spike-specific TCR depth and breadth were not found to differ between the two schedules. TCR sequencing was performed for approximately 240 trial participants, of whom 200 to 210 were given two doses of AZD1222 and roughly 25 were given two doses of MenACWY control vaccine. Trial participants were enrolled by age into 18-55, 56-69 and 70-plus year subgroups, with roughly 160, 29 and 62 TCR-sequenced participants respectively. Broad study findings and their caveats: After two AZD1222 doses, both the breadth and the depth of spike-specific TCRs were significantly higher than at day 0 and than in MenACWY recipients. In the small 56-69-year group, the increase in depth fell short of significance, most likely because of low power. No day 14 peak-response samples were available, so repertoires were characterized only after the peak T cell response. Vaccine-associated CD4 TCRs spanned the whole spike protein, with dominant responses in regions 160-218 and 743-854. Participants were mostly white British and included more females than males, and it was suggested by the authors that clonal diversity may have been underestimated. Epitopes outside the regions mutated in the B.1.351 and B.1.1.7 variants were reportedly recognized by nearly half of the unique spike-specific TCRs. Conclusions about previously exposed vaccinees are limited, since just six or seven AZD1222 recipients were seropositive for SARS-CoV-2 at baseline.

The time point label here, explained by the study, means: baseline before first vaccination. The vaccinee samples were drawn from two UK trials, COV001 and COV002, one of which was a single-blind randomized controlled phase 2/3 trial testing AZD1222 (ChAdOx1 nCoV-19) in healthy adults. Trial participant PBMC samples were collected at day 0 and day 28 after the second dose for TCRbeta chain sequencing. A word on this clone: What this receptor recognizes is not known. The sample holds no much larger clone one base away, and base qualities are not on file.

Spanning cysteine to phenylalanine, the CDR3 consists of 14 amino acids. The read is trimmed to its CDR3 DNA, 42 bases read in frame from base 1. Clipping removes 3 bases from V and 3 bases from J, with 4 as the unmatched junction base count. CDR1 MDHEN and CDR2 SYDVKM are derived from the germline V gene. The CDR3 regions of human TCRbeta chains were analyzed by immunosequencing. From the authors' description of their analysis: TCRs in the repertoires were matched against a reference library of SARS-CoV-2-specific TCRs that had been generated with the MIRA antigen-specificity platform. Breadth meant the fraction of unique TCRs that were SARS-CoV-2-associated, whereas depth meant the fraction of total T cells that were SARS-CoV-2-associated. Using the MIRA data, each spike-specific TCR was assigned both to the spike region to which the TCR was reactive and to a CD4 or CD8 class. Log10-transformed breadth and depth values were compared by one-way ANOVA with Sidak's multiple comparisons tests. TCRdb carries this immuneACCESS record with in-frame sequences only. Its versions omit some clonotypes, under half of them owing to an unresolved V gene in the studies checked, with the rest unexplained. V and J calls and clone size are given by that table; D and trimming were obtained from the DNA. Recorded for this sample are roughly 130,000 clones; roughly 85% of them occurred a single time. About 8.3% of the sample rests with the top ten.

The sample was peripheral blood, taken on day 0 of AZD1222 vaccination. This TCR was sampled from an adult in good health. This chain is built from TRBV28 and TRBJ1-2; TRBD1 agrees with 7 junctional bases. The nucleotide sequence reads TGTGCCAGCAGTTTTACAGGGGAGGACTATGGCTACACCTTC. Its protein is CASSFTGEDYGYTF.